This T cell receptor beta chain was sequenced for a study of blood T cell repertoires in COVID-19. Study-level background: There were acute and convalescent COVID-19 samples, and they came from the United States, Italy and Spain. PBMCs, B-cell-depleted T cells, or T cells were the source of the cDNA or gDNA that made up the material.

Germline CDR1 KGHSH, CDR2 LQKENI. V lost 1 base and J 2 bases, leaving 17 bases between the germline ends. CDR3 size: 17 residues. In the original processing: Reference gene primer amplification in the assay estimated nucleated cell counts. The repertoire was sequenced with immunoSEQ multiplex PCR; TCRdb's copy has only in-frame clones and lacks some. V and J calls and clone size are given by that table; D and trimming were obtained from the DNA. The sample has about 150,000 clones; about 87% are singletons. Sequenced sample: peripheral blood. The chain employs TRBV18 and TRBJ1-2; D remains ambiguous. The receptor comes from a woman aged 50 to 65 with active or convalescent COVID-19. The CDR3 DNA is TGTGCCAGCTCACCACAGCCCGGGGTCCGGGTCAACTATGGCTACACCTTC. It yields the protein CASSPQPGVRVNYGYTF.